These 10 T cell receptor beta chains share one sample of origin, sequenced in a study of blood T cells in healthy people across ages (dated by TCRdb to between 2014 and 2016). Library construction relied on 5' RACE. This sample was sequenced with an Illumina HiSeq 2500. A second PCR of about 6 to 11 cycles was performed with a sample-barcoded 5' primer and a J-beta primer mix. TCRdb passed the public sequencing reads through fastp at Q25 and MiXCR, retaining productive beta sequences. Rows are unified per CDR3 protein, each entry keeping the most common DNA and genes. In this sample the table shows about 1.1 million distinct CDR3 sequences, 30% to 40% of which occur a single time. The ten largest clones add up to around 13% of the sample. The sample was blood. The receptors derive from a young man in good health.

V usage is TRBV4-2 and J usage is TRBJ1-4, with D unclear. In germline, CDR1 is LGHNA, CDR2 YNFKEQ. Trimming shortened V by 0 bases and J by 9 bases, and 8 bases separated the two germline ends. The CDR3 contains 13 residues. Here the CDR3 DNA reads TGTGCCAGCAGCCAAGATGTAGATAAAAAACTGTTTTTT. Its translation is CASSQDVDKKLFF.

Many counts were recorded for this clonotype. The chain employs TRBV29-1 and TRBJ1-2, with unresolved D. The CDR3 runs 11 residues. Germline CDR1 reads SQVTM; CDR2 reads ANQGSEA. Trimming took off 3 bases at V and 8 bases at J, with 10 bases between the two ends. Here the CDR3 DNA reads TGCAGCGTTGAGACGCGAGGGGGCTACACCTTC. Its translation is CSVETRGGYTF. The whole variable domain, filled in from reference TRBV29-1 and TRBJ1-2, reads SAVISQKPSRDICQRGTSLTIQCQVDSQVTMMFWYRQQPGQSLTLIATANQGSEATYESGFVIDKFPISRPNLTFSTLTVSNMSPEDSSIYLCSVETRGGYTFGSGTRLTVV.

This clonotype was seen a handful of times. This chain connects TRBV14 to TRBJ1-3; D is perhaps TRBD1 (5 bases). Per the germline V gene, CDR1 is SGHDN and CDR2 is FVKESK. The CDR3 has 15 amino acids. V was trimmed by 0 bases and J by 4 bases, leaving 10 bases between them. CDR3 DNA sequence: TGTGCCAGCAGCCAAGATCGGGGGTACGGAAACACCATATATTTT. It yields the protein CASSQDRGYGNTIYF.

The gene calls are TRBV28 and TRBJ1-2; D is possibly TRBD1 (6 bases). The CDR3 sequence is 15 residues long. The germline gives CDR1 MDHEN, CDR2 SYDVKM. Deletions cut 8 bases from V and 6 bases from J, with 22 bases between. In nucleotides, the CDR3 is TGTGCCAGCCAATTGGGGGGGGCTAGAGAGAATGGCTACACCTTC. Amino acids: CASQLGGARENGYTF.

This clonotype was picked up many times. The chain joins TRBV4-3 to TRBJ2-3; possible D gene TRBD1, 5 bases. The germline V gene encodes CDR1 LGHNA and CDR2 YSLEER. This CDR3 has 15 residues. Trimming removed 0 bases from V and 4 bases from J, with 11 bases in between. This CDR3 reads CASSQEIQGADTQYF. In DNA, the CDR3 is TGCGCCAGCAGCCAAGAAATCCAGGGCGCAGATACGCAGTATTTT.

Points on this clonotype: The germline gene is not matched at one end of the junction; a read error may be the cause. The rearrangement links TRBV9 to TRBJ1-4; the match to TRBD1 covers 8 bases. Per the germline V gene, CDR1 is SGDLS and CDR2 is YYNGEE. The CDR3 spans 15 residues. CDR3 region: CANSVAAGGLEKLFF. CDR3 bases: TGTGCCAACAGCGTAGCTGCAGGGGGCCTTGAAAAACTGTTTTTT.

This clonotype has just a few counts. This chain uses TRBV7-9 with TRBJ2-3, with D unresolved. V lost 5 bases to trimming and J lost 6 bases, with 15 bases between them. Germline lookup yields CDR1 SEHNR and CDR2 FQNEAQ (reference sequence). CDR3 length equals 14 residues. The DNA for the CDR3 is TGTGCCAGCAGCAACTCCTCCATTCCCGATACGCAGTATTTT. As protein: CASSNSSIPDTQYF.

The V gene is TRBV20-1, the J gene TRBJ1-6, with D possibly matching TRBD1 (6 bases). CDR1 and CDR2 from the germline V gene are DFQATT and SNEGSKA (reference sequence). There are 13 residues in the CDR3. The V and J ends lost 6 bases and 7 bases respectively, with 13 bases between them. CDR3 in amino acids: CSAPRGQNSPLHF. The CDR3 DNA reads as TGCAGTGCACCCCGGGGGCAGAATTCACCCCTCCACTTT.

The chain recombines TRBV7-2 with TRBJ2-3; the match to TRBD2 covers 10 bases. V was clipped by 1 base and J by 6 bases; unmatched bases: 7. Per germline, CDR1 SGHTA and CDR2 FQGNSA. There are 16 residues in the CDR3. In DNA form, the CDR3 reads TGTGCCAGCAGCTTAGATCCTAGCGGGGGTTCGGATACGCAGTATTTT. Protein product: CASSLDPSGGSDTQYF. Looking up the rest from reference TRBV7-2 and TRBJ2-3 gives the full variable domain: GAGVSQSPSNKVTEKGKDVELRCDPISGHTALYWYRQSLGQGLEFLIYFQGNSAPDKSGLPSDRFSAERTGGSVSTLTIQRTQQEDSAVYLCASSLDPSGGSDTQYFGPGTRLTVL.

The gene calls are TRBV2 and TRBJ2-5; 7 nucleotides agree with TRBD1. With 7 bases clipped from V and 11 bases from J, the junction kept 13 bases outside the gene matches. The germline V gene has CDR1 SNHLY and CDR2 FYNNEI. The CDR3 loop spans 13 amino acids. The CDR3 coding sequence is TGTGCCAGCACCTGGACAGGTTACAATGAGCAGTACTTC. Translated, it gives CASTWTGYNEQYF.